The 9 T cell receptor beta chains presented below share a single source sample, sequenced in a study of cytomegalovirus exposure and HLA in healthy donors. The study ran its PCR with 60 Vbeta and 13 Jbeta primers. The data were produced by immunoSEQ multiplex PCR, yet TCRdb's version contains in-frame clones alone and is incomplete. The data show approximately 150,000 clones, roughly three quarters seen once. The sequenced sample consisted of PBMCs. These receptors originate from a woman aged 18-30 years in good health and CMV-seronegative.

The genes are TRBV18 and TRBJ2-3; 12 nucleotides line up with TRBD2. Unmatched junction bases numbered 8, after V lost 5 bases and J lost 5 bases. There are 16 residues in the CDR3. Germline V gives CDR1 KGHSH, CDR2 LQKENI. CDR3 region: CASSWTSGIEEDTQYF. In DNA, the CDR3 is TGTGCCAGCTCATGGACTAGCGGGATCGAGGAAGATACGCAGTATTTT.

In its sample, this clone was seen once. This chain joins TRBV14 and TRBJ1-4; 7 bases are shared with TRBD1. The V gene end was trimmed by 5 bases and the J gene end by 5 bases; junction bases not matched to a gene: 5. Germline loops: CDR1 SGHDN, CDR2 FVKESK. CDR3 length equals 14 residues. The CDR3, as DNA: TGTGCCAGCAGCTTTCGACAGGGAAATGAAAAACTGTTTTTT. This encodes CASSFRQGNEKLFF. Drawing the rest from reference TRBV14 and TRBJ1-4, the complete variable domain is EAGVTQFPSHSVIEKGQTVTLRCDPISGHDNLYWYRRVMGKEIKFLLHFVKESKQDESGMPNNRFLAERTGGTYSTLKVQPAELEDSGVYFCASSFRQGNEKLFFGSGTQLSVL.

The rearrangement links TRBV11-1 to TRBJ1-1; D may be TRBD1 (6 bases). Trimming removed 5 bases at V and 1 base at J, with 14 bases between. Germline CDR1 reads SGHAT; CDR2 reads FQDESV (reference sequence). The CDR3 consists of 15 residues. The CDR3: CASSHRAPRNTEAFF. In DNA, the CDR3 is TGTGCCAGCAGCCACAGGGCCCCCAGGAACACTGAAGCTTTCTTT.

The J gene is TRBJ2-6, the V gene TRBV19; TRBD1 agrees at 8 bases. The V segment lost 6 bases and the J segment 0 bases; nucleotides outside the gene matches: 7. CDR1 is LNHDA and CDR2 is SQIVND in the germline V gene (reference sequence). The CDR3 totals 17 residues. Written as DNA, the CDR3 is TGTGCCAGTAGACTCTTCACAGGGGGCTCTGGGGCCAACGTCCTGACTTTC. Translation: CASRLFTGGSGANVLTF. The variable domain in full, completed from reference TRBV19 and TRBJ2-6, reads DGGITQSPKYLFRKEGQNVTLSCEQNLNHDAMYWYRQDPGQGLRLIYYSQIVNDFQKGDIAEGYSVSREKKESFPLTVTSAQKNPTAFYLCASRLFTGGSGANVLTFGAGSRLTVL.

The rearrangement uses TRBV6-5 and TRBJ2-1; TRBD2 matches at 8 bases. CDR1 is MNHEY, CDR2 SVGAGI, per germline. The CDR3 covers 15 residues. V lost 5 bases to trimming and J lost 6 bases; unmatched junction nucleotides: 9. CDR3 sequence: CASSVTGGRRNEQFF. The CDR3 DNA reads TGTGCCAGCAGTGTCACGGGAGGGCGGCGCAATGAGCAGTTCTTC.

This clone was seen a handful of times. This chain joins TRBV5-5 and TRBJ2-7; unclear D gene. Germline V gene lookup returns CDR1 SGHKS and CDR2 YYEKEE (reference sequence). V was shortened by 4 bases and J by 2 bases, with 19 bases between the two germline ends. This CDR3 contains 16 residues. CDR3 protein: CASSLFLSRTTYEQYF. DNA of the CDR3: TGTGCCAGCAGCCTCTTTTTATCGAGAACCACCTACGAGCAGTACTTC.

This chain connects TRBV29-1 to TRBJ2-7, with TRBD1 matching 10 bases. From germline, CDR1 is SQVTM and CDR2 ANQGSEA. The ends lost 2 bases at V and 6 bases at J; junction bases unmatched: 1. The CDR3 is made up of 12 amino acids. CDR3 sequence reads: CSVERDRGEQYF. The CDR3 DNA follows: TGCAGCGTTGAAAGGGACAGGGGCGAGCAGTACTTC.

The rearrangement uses TRBV13 and TRBJ2-7, with D unresolved. Looked up from germline, CDR1 is PRHDT and CDR2 is FYEKMQ (reference sequence). Trimming removed 5 bases at V and 2 bases at J, with 19 bases between. The CDR3 runs 16 residues. The CDR3 loop reads CASSPDPRKPAYEQYF. CDR3 nucleotide sequence: TGTGCCAGCAGCCCTGACCCCAGGAAACCAGCCTACGAGCAGTACTTC.

The rearrangement links TRBV6-1 to TRBJ1-1; D gene uncertain. V shed 1 base and J shed 4 bases, with 10 bases lying between them. Germline-derived CDR1 and CDR2 are MNHNS and SASEGT. The CDR3 extends over 14 amino acids. The CDR3 bases are TGTGCCAGCAGTGAAGGAGGTAGACGCACTGAAGCTTTCTTT. Translated: CASSEGGRRTEAFF.